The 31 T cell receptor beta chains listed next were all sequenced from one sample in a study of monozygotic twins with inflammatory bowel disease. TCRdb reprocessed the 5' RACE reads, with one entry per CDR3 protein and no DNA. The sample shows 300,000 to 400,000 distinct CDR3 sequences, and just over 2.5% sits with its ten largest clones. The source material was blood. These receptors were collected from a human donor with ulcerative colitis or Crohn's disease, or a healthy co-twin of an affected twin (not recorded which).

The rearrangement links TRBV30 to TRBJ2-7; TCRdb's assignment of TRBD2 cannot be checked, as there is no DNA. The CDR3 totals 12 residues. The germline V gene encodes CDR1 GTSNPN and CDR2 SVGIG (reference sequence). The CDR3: CAWSTRSYEQYF.

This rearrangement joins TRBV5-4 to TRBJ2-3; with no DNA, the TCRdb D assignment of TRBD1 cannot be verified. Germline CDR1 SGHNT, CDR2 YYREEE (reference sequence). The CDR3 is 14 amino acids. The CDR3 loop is CASSPGGWSDTQYF.

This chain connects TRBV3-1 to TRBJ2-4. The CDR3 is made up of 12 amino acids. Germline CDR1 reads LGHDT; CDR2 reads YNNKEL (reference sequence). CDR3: CASSLAKNIQYF.

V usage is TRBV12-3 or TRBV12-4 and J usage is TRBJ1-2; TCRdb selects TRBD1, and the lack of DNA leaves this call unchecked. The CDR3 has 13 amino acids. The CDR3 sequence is CASSLRTGYGYTF.

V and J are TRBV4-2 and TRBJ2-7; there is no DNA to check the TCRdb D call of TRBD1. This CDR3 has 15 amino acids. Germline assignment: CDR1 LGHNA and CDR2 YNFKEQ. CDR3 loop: CASSHDVDRPYEQYF.

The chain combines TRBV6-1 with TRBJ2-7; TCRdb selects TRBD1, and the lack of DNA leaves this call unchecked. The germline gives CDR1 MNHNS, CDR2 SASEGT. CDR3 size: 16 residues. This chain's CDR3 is CASSEWAQGQAYEQYF.

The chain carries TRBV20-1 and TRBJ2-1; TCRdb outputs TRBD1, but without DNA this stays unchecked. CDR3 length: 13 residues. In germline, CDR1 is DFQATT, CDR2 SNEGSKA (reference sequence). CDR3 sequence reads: CSAGTGGYNEQFF.

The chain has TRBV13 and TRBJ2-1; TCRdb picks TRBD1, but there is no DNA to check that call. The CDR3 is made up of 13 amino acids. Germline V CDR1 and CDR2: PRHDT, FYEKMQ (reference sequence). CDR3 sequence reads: CASRVQGNNEQFF.

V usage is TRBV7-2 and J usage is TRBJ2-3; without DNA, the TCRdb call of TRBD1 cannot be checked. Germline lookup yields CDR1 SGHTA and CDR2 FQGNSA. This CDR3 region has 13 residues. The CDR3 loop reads CASSPRVGDTQYF.

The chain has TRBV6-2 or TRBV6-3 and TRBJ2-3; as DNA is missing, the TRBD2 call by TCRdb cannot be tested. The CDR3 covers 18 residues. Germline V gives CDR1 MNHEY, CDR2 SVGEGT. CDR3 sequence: CASSFLAGYDSSTDTQYF.

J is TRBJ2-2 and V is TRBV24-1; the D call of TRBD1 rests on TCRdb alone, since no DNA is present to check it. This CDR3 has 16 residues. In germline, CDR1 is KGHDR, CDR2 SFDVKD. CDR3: CATSAVRDSNTGELFF.

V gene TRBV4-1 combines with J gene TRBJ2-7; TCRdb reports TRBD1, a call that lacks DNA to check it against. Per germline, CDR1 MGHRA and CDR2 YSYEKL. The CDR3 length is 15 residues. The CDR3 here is CASSPGQGETYEQYF.

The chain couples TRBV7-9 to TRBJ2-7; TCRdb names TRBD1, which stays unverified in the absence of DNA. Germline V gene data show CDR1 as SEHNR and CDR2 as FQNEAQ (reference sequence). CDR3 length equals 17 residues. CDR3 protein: CASSLVLSTAKTYEQYF.

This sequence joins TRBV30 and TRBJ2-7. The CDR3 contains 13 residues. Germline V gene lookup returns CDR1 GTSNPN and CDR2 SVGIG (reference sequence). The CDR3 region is CAWESILLGEQYF.

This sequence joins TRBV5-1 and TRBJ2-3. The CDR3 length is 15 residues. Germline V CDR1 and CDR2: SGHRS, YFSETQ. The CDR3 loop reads CASILGGTSTDTQYF.

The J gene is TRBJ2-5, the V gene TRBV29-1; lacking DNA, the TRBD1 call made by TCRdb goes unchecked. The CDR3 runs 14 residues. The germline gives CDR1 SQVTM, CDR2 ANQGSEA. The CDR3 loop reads CSAWTGTAQETQYF.

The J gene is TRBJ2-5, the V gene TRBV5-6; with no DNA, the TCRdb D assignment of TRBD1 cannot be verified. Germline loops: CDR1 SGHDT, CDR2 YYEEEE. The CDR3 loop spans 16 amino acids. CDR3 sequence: CASGEIGPVGDETQYF.

The CDR3 is CAISESRDGGNTEAFF. This rearrangement joins TRBV10-3 to TRBJ1-1; the D call of TRBD1 rests on TCRdb alone, since no DNA is present to check it. CDR1 ENHRY and CDR2 SYGVKD come from the germline V gene. This CDR3 region has 16 residues.

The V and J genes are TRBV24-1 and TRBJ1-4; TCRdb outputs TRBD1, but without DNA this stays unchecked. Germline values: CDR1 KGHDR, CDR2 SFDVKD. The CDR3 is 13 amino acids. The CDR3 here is CATRGTGDEKLFF.

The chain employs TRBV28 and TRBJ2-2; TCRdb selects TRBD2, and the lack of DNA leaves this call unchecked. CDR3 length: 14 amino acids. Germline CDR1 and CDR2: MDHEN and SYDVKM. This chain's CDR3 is CASMGPRDTGELFF. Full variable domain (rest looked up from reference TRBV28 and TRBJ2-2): DVKVTQSSRYLVKRTGEKVFLECVQDMDHENMFWYRQDPGLGLRLIYFSYDVKMKEKGDIPEGYSVSREKKERFSLILESASTNQTSMYLCASMGPRDTGELFFGEGSRLTVL.

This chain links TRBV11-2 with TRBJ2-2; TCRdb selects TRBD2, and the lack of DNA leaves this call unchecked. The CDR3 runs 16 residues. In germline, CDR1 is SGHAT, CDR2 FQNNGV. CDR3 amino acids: CASSLEAGANTGELFF.

The CDR3: CASSLGGGTNEKLFF. This chain uses TRBV5-4 with TRBJ1-4; the D gene TCRdb calls, TRBD1, cannot be checked with no DNA. CDR1 is SGHNT and CDR2 is YYREEE in the germline V gene (reference sequence). This CDR3 comprises 15 residues.

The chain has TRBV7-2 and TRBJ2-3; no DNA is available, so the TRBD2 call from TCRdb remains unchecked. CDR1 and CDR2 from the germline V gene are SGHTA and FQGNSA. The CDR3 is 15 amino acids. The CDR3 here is CASSLGLRSADTQYF.

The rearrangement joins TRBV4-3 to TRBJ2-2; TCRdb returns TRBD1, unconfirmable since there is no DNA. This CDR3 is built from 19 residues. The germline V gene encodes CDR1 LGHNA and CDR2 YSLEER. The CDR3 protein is CASSQGAFLEQGSAGELFF.

Here the CDR3 reads CASRGWGRGEQYF. V usage is TRBV2 and J usage is TRBJ2-7; the TCRdb call, TRBD1, lacks DNA for checking. This CDR3 is 13 amino acids long. Germline loops: CDR1 SNHLY, CDR2 FYNNEI.

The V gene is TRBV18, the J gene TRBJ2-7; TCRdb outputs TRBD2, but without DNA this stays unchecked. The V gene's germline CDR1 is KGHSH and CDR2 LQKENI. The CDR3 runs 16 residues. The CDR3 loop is CASSPPTGPAEYEQYF. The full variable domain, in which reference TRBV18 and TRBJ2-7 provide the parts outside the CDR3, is NAGVMQNPRHLVRRRGQEARLRCSPMKGHSHVYWYRQLPEEGLKFMVYLQKENIIDESGMPKERFSAEFPKEGPSILRIQQVVRGDSAAYFCASSPPTGPAEYEQYFGPGTRLTVT.

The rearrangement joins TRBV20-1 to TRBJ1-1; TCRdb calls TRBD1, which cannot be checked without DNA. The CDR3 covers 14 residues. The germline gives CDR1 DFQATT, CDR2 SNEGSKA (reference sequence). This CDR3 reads CSAFLGTENTEAFF.

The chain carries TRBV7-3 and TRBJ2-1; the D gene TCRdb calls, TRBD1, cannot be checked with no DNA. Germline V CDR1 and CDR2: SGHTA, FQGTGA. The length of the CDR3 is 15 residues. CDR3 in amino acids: CASSFVAGGLGEQFF. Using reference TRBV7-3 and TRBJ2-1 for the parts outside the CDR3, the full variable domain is GAGVSQTPSNKVTEKGKYVELRCDPISGHTALYWYRQSLGQGPEFLIYFQGTGAADDSGLPNDRFFAVRPEGSVSTLKIQRTERGDSAVYLCASSFVAGGLGEQFFGPGTRLTVL.

CDR3 sequence reads: CASTDRANEKLFF. This rearrangement joins TRBV6-5 to TRBJ1-4; the D call from TCRdb, TRBD1, cannot be confirmed without DNA. This CDR3 has 13 residues. CDR1 and CDR2 from the germline V gene are MNHEY and SVGAGI.

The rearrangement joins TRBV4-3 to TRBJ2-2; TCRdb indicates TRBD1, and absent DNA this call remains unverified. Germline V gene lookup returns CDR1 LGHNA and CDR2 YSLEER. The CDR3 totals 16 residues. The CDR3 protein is CASSPRGTGATGELFF.

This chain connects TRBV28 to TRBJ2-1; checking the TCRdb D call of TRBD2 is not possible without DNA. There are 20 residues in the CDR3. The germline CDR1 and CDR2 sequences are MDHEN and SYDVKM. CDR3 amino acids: CASSQRAARLELSSYNEQFF.